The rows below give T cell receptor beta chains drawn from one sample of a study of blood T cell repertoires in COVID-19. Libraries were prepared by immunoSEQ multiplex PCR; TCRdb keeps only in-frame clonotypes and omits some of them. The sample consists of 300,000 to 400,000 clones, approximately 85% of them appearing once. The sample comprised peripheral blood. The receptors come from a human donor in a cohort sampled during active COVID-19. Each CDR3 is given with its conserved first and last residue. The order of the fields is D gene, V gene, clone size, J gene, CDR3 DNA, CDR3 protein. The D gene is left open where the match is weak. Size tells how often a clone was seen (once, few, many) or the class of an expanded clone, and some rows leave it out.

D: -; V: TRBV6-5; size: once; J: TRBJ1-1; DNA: TGTGCCAGCAGTACAAGTTACACTGAAGCTTTCTTT; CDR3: CASSTSYTEAFF
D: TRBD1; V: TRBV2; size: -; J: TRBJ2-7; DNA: TGTGCCAGCAGTGAAGCGAACACCCAACAGGGGTTTACTTACGAGCAGTACTTC; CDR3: CASSEANTQQGFTYEQYF
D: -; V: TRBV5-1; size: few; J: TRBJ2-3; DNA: TGCGCCAGCAGCTTGCGGCGCCCGAGACAAGATACGCAGTATTTT; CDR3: CASSLRRPRQDTQYF
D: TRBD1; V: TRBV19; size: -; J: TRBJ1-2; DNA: TGTGCCAGTAGTATAGTCCTAGGGGGCGATACAAACTATGGCTACACCTTC; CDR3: CASSIVLGGDTNYGYTF
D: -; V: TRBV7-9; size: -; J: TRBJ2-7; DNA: TGTGCCAGCAGCCATCCAACAGGATATGAGCAGTACTTC; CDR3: CASSHPTGYEQYF
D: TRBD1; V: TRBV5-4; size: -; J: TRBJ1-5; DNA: TGTGCCAGCAGCTTGATGGGACAGAATAGCAATCAGCCCCAGCATTTT; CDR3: CASSLMGQNSNQPQHF
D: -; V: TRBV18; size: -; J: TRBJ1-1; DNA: TGTGCCAGCTCACCTAGTCCCCCGACACAGAACACTGAAGCTTTCTTT; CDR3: CASSPSPPTQNTEAFF
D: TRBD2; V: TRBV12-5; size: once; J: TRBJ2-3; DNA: TGTGCTAGTGGTTTAGCGGGGGGGCGAACAGATACGCAGTATTTT; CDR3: CASGLAGGRTDTQYF
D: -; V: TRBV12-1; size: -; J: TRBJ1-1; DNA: TGTGCCAGGGGCCAGGGGGTTTCGAGAGTGAACACTGAAGCTTTCTTT; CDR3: CARGQGVSRVNTEAFF
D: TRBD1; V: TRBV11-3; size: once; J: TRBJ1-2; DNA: TGTGCCAGCAGCCCGCGACCGGGACAGGGGACGAGGTCCGACGGCTACACCTTC; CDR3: CASSPRPGQGTRSDGYTF
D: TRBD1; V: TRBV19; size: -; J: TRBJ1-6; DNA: TGTGCCAGTAGTCCTCACGGGCGGGCAGGGGGCAATTCACCCCTCCACTTT; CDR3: CASSPHGRAGGNSPLHF
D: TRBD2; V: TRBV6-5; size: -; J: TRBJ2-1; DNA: TGTGCCAGCAGAACGGGGGGGATCCATGAGCAGTTCTTC; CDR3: CASRTGGIHEQFF
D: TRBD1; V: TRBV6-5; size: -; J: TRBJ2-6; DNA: TGTGCCAGCGAGGGGGCGTACTCTGGGGCCAACGTCCTGACTTTC; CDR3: CASEGAYSGANVLTF
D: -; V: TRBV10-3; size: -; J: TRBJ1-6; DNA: TGTGCCATCAGTGAAAGGGGGAATTCACCCCTCCACTTT; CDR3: CAISERGNSPLHF
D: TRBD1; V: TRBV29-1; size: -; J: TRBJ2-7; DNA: TGCAGCGCAAAGAAGGGCCCGACAGGGAGCTCCTACGAGCAGTACTTC; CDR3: CSAKKGPTGSSYEQYF
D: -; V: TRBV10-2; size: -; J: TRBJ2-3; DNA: TGCGCCAGCAGTCGAGGGGGCCAGGGGGGAGATACGCAGTATTTT; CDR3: CASSRGGQGGDTQYF
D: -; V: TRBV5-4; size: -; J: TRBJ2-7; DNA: TGTGCCAGCAGCTCAGATTCCTACGAGCAGTACTTC; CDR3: CASSSDSYEQYF
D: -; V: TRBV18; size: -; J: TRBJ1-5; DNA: TGTGCCAGCTCACCCTTTGAGCGCGCCCGAAGGCAGCATTTT; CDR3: CASSPFERARRQHF
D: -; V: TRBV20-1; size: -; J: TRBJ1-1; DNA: TGCAGTGCTAGTCACCCGGAGGGTGAAGCTTTCTTT; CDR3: CSASHPEGEAFF
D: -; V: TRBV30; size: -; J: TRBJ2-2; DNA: TGTGCCTGGAGTCGGGGGACCGGGGAGCTGTTTTTT; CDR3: CAWSRGTGELFF
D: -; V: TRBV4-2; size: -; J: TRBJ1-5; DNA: TGTGCCAGCAGCCCGACTCTACCTAGCAATCAGCCCCAGCATTTT; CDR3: CASSPTLPSNQPQHF